This T cell receptor beta chain comes out of a study of blood T cells in healthy people across ages (dated by TCRdb to between 2015 and 2016). General notes on the study: In model experiments, template switching captured about one uniquely barcoded TCR beta cDNA molecule for every two T cells. Using deep sequencing normalized with unique cDNA molecular identifiers, the study measured how TCR beta repertoire diversity changes with age. The donors were divided into four age groups: young (average approximately 17 years), middle-aged (about 39), aged (roughly 60) and long-lived (82). To avoid experimental bias, donors of different ages were spread randomly across the sequencing lanes. The study analyzed two additional independent replicas of 1 million unique cDNA reads from the same blood draw for two donors, one aged 18 to 30 and one aged 80 or older. Study-wide findings and limitations: There was a strong correlation between observed TCR beta diversity and the percentage of naive T cells measured by flow cytometry. Observed TCR beta diversity per million T cells fell roughly linearly with age, and a significant reduction was already apparent by age about 36. Estimates of total diversity based on one million sequenced T cells were considered lower bounds and underestimates. Because profiling used bulk unsorted PBMCs, naive and antigen-experienced compartments could not be compared conclusively. Because donor CMV infection status was unknown, age-related changes in expanded clonotypes were potentially confounded. Compared with the aged group, the long-lived group had more naive CD4+ T cells, fewer expanded clones and increased TCR diversity, a pattern suggesting age selection.

As for this clonotype: What this receptor recognizes is not known. The sample holds no much larger clone one base away, and base qualities are not on file.

The donors were about 40 Caucasian individuals from Russia, aged roughly 6 to 100 years, who were systemically healthy. Each donor gave ten milliliters of peripheral blood, collected into EDTA-treated Vacutainer tubes. PBMCs were isolated by Ficoll-Paque density-gradient centrifugation, with at least 7 million obtained per sample. Total RNA, at least 6 micrograms per sample, was extracted from PBMCs with Trizol reagent. The percentages of naive CD45RAhigh/CD27high T cells were determined by flow cytometry on a PBMC aliquot from every donor. The protocol used for the library was 5' RACE. The data were produced on an Illumina HiSeq 2500. A second roughly 7 to 11 cycle PCR used a sample-barcoded 5' primer and a J-beta primer mix. A unique molecular identifier was introduced onto each TCR beta cDNA molecule by a template-switch 5' adaptor carrying 12 random nucleotides. Each sample yielded at least 2.5 million CDR3-containing paired-end reads. First-strand cDNA was synthesized from all RNA with the Mint cDNA synthesis kit, primed by a TRBC-specific oligonucleotide. Following uracil-DNA glycosylase treatment, a first 18-cycle PCR with universal primers M1SS and BC2_uni_R was performed on all cDNA. In the original analysis: For normalization, 1 million high-quality reads, each with a distinct molecular identifier, were randomly selected from each sample. Reads sharing molecular identifiers were discarded rather than binned into consensus sequences. MiTCR, set to a Q25 quality threshold and the strictest error-elimination algorithm, was used for CDR3 identification, clonotype clustering and error correction. A nonparametric unseen species model with Euler transformation was used to estimate a lower bound on total TCR beta diversity. The public reads were quality trimmed at Q25 with fastp and then assembled into clones with MiXCR by TCRdb, keeping productive beta chains. Records with the same CDR3 protein are collapsed into one entry carrying the most frequent genes and DNA. For this entry, the V and J calls and clone size follow TCRdb and not the study's own pipeline. This sample gives over 700,000 distinct CDR3 sequences in total; about 53% of them show up just once. Jointly, the top ten make up around 41% of the sample.

This receptor was taken from a man older than 75 in good health. Sequencing was carried out using blood.

The sequenced DNA: TGTGCCAGCAGTTACGGCGCGAGCGGATACGCGTATTTT. Its translation reads: CASSYGASGYAYF. The sequence joins TRBV28 to TRBJ2-3, and perhaps TRBD2 as D gene, on 5 matching bases. Counted from cysteine to phenylalanine, this CDR3 has 13 amino acids. The CDR3 DNA has 39 bases and is translated from base 1. The germline V gene yields MDHEN for CDR1 and SYDVKM for CDR2. V and J are truncated by 4 bases and 14 bases respectively, leaving an intervening sequence of 19 bases.